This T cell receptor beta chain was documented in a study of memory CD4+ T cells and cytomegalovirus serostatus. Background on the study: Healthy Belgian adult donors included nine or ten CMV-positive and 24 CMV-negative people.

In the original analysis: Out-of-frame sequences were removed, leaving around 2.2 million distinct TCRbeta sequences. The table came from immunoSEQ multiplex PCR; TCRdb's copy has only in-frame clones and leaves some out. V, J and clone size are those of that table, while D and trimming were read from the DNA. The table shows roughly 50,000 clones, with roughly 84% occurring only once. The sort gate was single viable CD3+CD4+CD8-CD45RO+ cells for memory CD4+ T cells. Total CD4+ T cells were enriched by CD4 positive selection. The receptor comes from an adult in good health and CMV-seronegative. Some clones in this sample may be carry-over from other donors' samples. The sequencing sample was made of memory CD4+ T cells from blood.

The CDR3: CAWSPPASGIYEQFF. CDR3 coding DNA: TGTGCCTGGAGCCCCCCGGCTAGCGGGATCTATGAGCAGTTCTTC. This sequence joins TRBV30 and TRBJ2-1; TRBD2 agrees at 9 bases. V was pared by 3 bases and J by 8 bases, with 11 bases of the junction left unmatched. CDR1 GTSNPN and CDR2 SVGIG come from the germline V gene (reference sequence). The CDR3 sequence is 15 residues long. Full variable domain (remainder filled in from reference TRBV30 and TRBJ2-1): SQTIHQWPATLVQPVGSPLSLECTVEGTSNPNLYWYRQAAGRGLQLLFYSVGIGQISSEVPQNLSASRPQDRQFILSSKKLLLSDSGFYLCAWSPPASGIYEQFFGPGTRLTVL.